These 26 T cell receptor beta chains came from one sample sequenced in a study of T cell repertoires in cytomegalovirus infection. Each CDR3 protein is one row after TCRdb ran MiXCR on the reads. The table has roughly 280,000 distinct CDR3 sequences, approximately 15% seen once. What was sequenced was PBMCs. The receptors shown here come from a human donor in good health (CMV status not recorded). Some clones in this sample may be carry-over from other donors' samples.

At least ten counts were recorded for this clonotype. The J gene is TRBJ2-7, the V gene TRBV7-2; D not certain. The CDR3 is 12 residues long. Germline CDR1 is SGHTA and CDR2 is FQGNSA. The V and J ends lost 5 bases and 0 bases respectively, with 5 bases between them. The CDR3 DNA reads as TGTGCCAGCAGCCCCCTCTCCTACGAGCAGTACTTC. Translating gives CASSPLSYEQYF.

This clonotype was observed at least ten times. V gene TRBV7-2 combines with J gene TRBJ2-7; 9 positions agree with TRBD2. J gave up 2 bases and V 5 bases, and 7 bases lay outside the gene matches. There are 15 residues in the CDR3. Germline-derived CDR1 and CDR2 are SGHTA and FQGNSA. The CDR3 nucleotides are TGTGCCAGCAGCCTACTAGCGGGCCTACCCTACGAGCAGTACTTC. This sequence encodes CASSLLAGLPYEQYF.

The chain uses TRBV29-1 and TRBJ2-7; the match to TRBD1 covers 8 bases. The germline gives CDR1 SQVTM, CDR2 ANQGSEA. Trimming at V came to 7 bases and at J to 4 bases, leaving 3 bases not matched to a gene. CDR3 length: 11 amino acids. CDR3 region: CSGGDRYEQYF. The CDR3 DNA reads as TGCAGCGGGGGGGACAGGTACGAGCAGTACTTC.

The chain carries TRBV5-4 and TRBJ2-6, with 9 bases aligning to TRBD1. J gave up 1 base and V 10 bases, and 6 bases lay outside the gene matches. This CDR3 region has 15 residues. Germline V gene data show CDR1 as SGHNT and CDR2 as YYREEE (reference sequence). The CDR3 region is CAQGQGFSGANVLTF. In DNA, the CDR3 is TGTGCCCAGGGACAGGGATTTTCTGGGGCCAACGTCCTGACTTTC.

This clonotype came up a few times. The rearrangement uses TRBV27 and TRBJ2-5, with 7 nucleotides matching TRBD2. CDR1 is MNHEY and CDR2 is SMNVEV in the germline V gene (reference sequence). Trimming cost V 5 bases and J 4 bases; bases outside gene matches: 13. This CDR3 contains 16 residues. CDR3 amino acids: CASSPSFAGVGETQYF. The CDR3 region has the DNA TGTGCCAGCAGTCCCTCTTTTGCGGGAGTAGGAGAGACCCAGTACTTC.

This clonotype was seen more than once but under ten times. The chain combines TRBV3-1 with TRBJ2-2; no reliable D call. The CDR3 has 14 amino acids. The germline V and J ends were trimmed by 4 bases and 5 bases, with 11 bases remaining between them. Germline V gene data show CDR1 as LGHDT and CDR2 as YNNKEL (reference sequence). The CDR3 loop reads CASSPSLGTGELFF. The CDR3 DNA reads TGTGCCAGCAGCCCTTCACTGGGGACCGGGGAGCTGTTTTTT.

The rearrangement uses TRBV6-2 or TRBV6-3 and TRBJ2-1, with 7 bases fitting TRBD2. Per germline, CDR1 MNHEY and CDR2 SVGEGT. The CDR3 has 13 residues. CDR3 residues: CGTTAGMNNEQFF. The CDR3 DNA reads as TGTGGGACCACAGCGGGAATGAACAATGAGCAGTTCTTC.

Many counts were recorded for this clonotype. The chain has TRBV28 and TRBJ2-7, with 11 bases lining up with TRBD1. The ends lost 6 bases at V and 5 bases at J; junction bases unmatched: 9. Germline CDR1 reads MDHEN; CDR2 reads SYDVKM. The CDR3 length is 15 residues. The CDR3 spells CASSPPGTGGDEQYF. CDR3 sequence (DNA): TGTGCCAGCAGCCCGCCCGGGACAGGGGGGGACGAGCAGTACTTC.

This clonotype was counted between two and nine times. V gene TRBV29-1 combines with J gene TRBJ2-1, with 7 bases that match TRBD2. The CDR3 totals 18 residues. With V trimmed by 4 bases and J by 0 bases, 15 bases remained unmatched. Germline CDR1 is SQVTM and CDR2 is ANQGSEA. DNA for the CDR3: TGCAGCGTTGGTAATGCTAGCGGACTATCCAGCTCCTACAATGAGCAGTTCTTC. Translating it yields CSVGNASGLSSSYNEQFF.

V gene TRBV5-4 combines with J gene TRBJ2-7; 11 nucleotides match TRBD2. CDR1 and CDR2 from the germline V gene are SGHNT and YYREEE (reference sequence). The V gene end was trimmed by 4 bases and the J gene end by 3 bases; junction bases not matched to a gene: 6. The CDR3 has 15 amino acids. The CDR3 reads CASSVRLAGNYEQYF. The CDR3 nucleotides read TGTGCCAGCAGCGTAAGACTAGCGGGAAACTACGAGCAGTACTTC.

CDR3 nucleotides: TGTGCCACCAGCAGAACCGGGACAGGTCTCAATGAGCAGTTCTTC. Translation: CATSRTGTGLNEQFF. The chain is built from TRBV15 and TRBJ2-1, with 8 positions matching TRBD1. CDR3 length equals 15 residues. Germline V gives CDR1 LNHNV, CDR2 YYDKDF (reference sequence). Trimming took 2 bases from V and 6 from J; bases not matched to a gene: 6.

The chain recombines TRBV5-4 with TRBJ2-7; maybe TRBD1 (6 bases). This CDR3 spans 15 amino acids. Per germline, CDR1 SGHNT and CDR2 YYREEE (reference sequence). V was trimmed by 0 bases and J by 3 bases, leaving 13 bases between them. The CDR3 coding sequence is TGTGCCAGCAGCTTGGGGCAGGGGCCGTTCTACGAGCAGTACTTC. Protein: CASSLGQGPFYEQYF.

This clonotype was seen at least ten times. The J gene is TRBJ1-1, the V gene TRBV7-9, with D possibly being TRBD1 (6 bases). The CDR3 runs to 16 residues. Trimming took 1 base from V and 5 from J, leaving 17 bases between them. CDR1 and CDR2 (germline): SEHNR, FQNEAQ (reference sequence). CDR3 region: CASSLEGGGGRTEAFF. CDR3 nucleotides: TGTGCCAGCAGCTTAGAGGGGGGGGGGGGCAGGACTGAAGCTTTCTTT. Full variable domain (rest looked up from reference TRBV7-9 and TRBJ1-1): DTGVSQNPRHKITKRGQNVTFRCDPISEHNRLYWYRQTLGQGPEFLTYFQNEAQLEKSRLLSDRFSAERPKGSFSTLEIQRTEQGDSAMYLCASSLEGGGGRTEAFFGQGTRLTVV.

There are many counts of this clonotype. CDR3 in amino acids: CASSVGDVGYTF. The CDR3 DNA sequence: TGTGCCAGCAGCGTAGGAGATGTTGGCTACACCTTC. The rearrangement uses TRBV7-8 and TRBJ1-2, with D unresolved. V lost 5 bases to trimming and J lost 7 bases, with 11 bases between them. The CDR3 extends over 12 amino acids. Germline CDR1 SGHVS, CDR2 FQNEAQ.

The sample holds many counts of this clonotype. The chain carries TRBV7-2 and TRBJ1-1, with D maybe TRBD1 (6 bases). The length of the CDR3 is 15 residues. Germline V gives CDR1 SGHTA, CDR2 FQGNSA. V shed 5 bases and J shed 4 bases, with 17 bases lying between them. The CDR3 DNA follows: TGTGCCAGCAGCATCCCTCTGGGGGGGCCCACTGAAGCTTTCTTT. It encodes CASSIPLGGPTEAFF. Drawing the rest from reference TRBV7-2 and TRBJ1-1, the complete variable domain is GAGVSQSPSNKVTEKGKDVELRCDPISGHTALYWYRQSLGQGLEFLIYFQGNSAPDKSGLPSDRFSAERTGGSVSTLTIQRTQQEDSAVYLCASSIPLGGPTEAFFGQGTRLTVV.

This clonotype was seen at least ten times. The chain couples TRBV6-2 or TRBV6-3 to TRBJ1-5; tentatively, D is TRBD1 (6 bases). This CDR3 region has 16 residues. CDR1 and CDR2 from the germline V gene are MNHEY and SVGEGT. The ends were cut back, 7 bases at V and 5 bases at J, with 21 bases in the middle. The CDR3 nucleotides are TGTGCCAGCACCGAGGGGCAGGGGAGTAGGTATCAGCCCCAGCATTTT. Translated, it gives CASTEGQGSRYQPQHF.

CDR3 region: CASSEAGNTEAFF. The CDR3 region has the DNA TGTGCCAGCAGTGAGGCCGGGAACACTGAAGCTTTCTTT. The chain joins TRBV25-1 to TRBJ1-1; D gene uncertain. The germline V gene encodes CDR1 MGHDK and CDR2 SYGVNS. Trimming removed 3 bases from V and 1 base from J, with 6 bases in between. The CDR3 totals 13 residues.

This clonotype was detected ten times or more. The chain joins TRBV19 to TRBJ2-3, with TRBD2 matching over 9 bases. Per germline, CDR1 LNHDA and CDR2 SQIVND (reference sequence). V was pared by 3 bases and J by 8 bases, with 12 bases of the junction left unmatched. The CDR3 is 16 residues long. CDR3 residues: CASSILTSGGDGTQYF. Written as DNA, the CDR3 is TGTGCCAGTAGTATCCTGACTAGCGGAGGAGACGGTACGCAGTATTTT.

The chain uses TRBV29-1 and TRBJ2-1, with TRBD1 matching 7 bases. V was pared by 5 bases and J by 4 bases, with 2 bases of the junction left unmatched. The CDR3 totals 12 residues. Germline loops: CDR1 SQVTM, CDR2 ANQGSEA. Here the CDR3 reads CSVWTGYNEQFF. CDR3 sequence (DNA): TGCAGCGTTTGGACAGGATACAATGAGCAGTTCTTC.

The V gene is TRBV5-1, the J gene TRBJ2-2; D is unresolved. The CDR3 has 15 amino acids. Trimming removed 0 bases at V and 2 bases at J, with 8 bases between. The germline CDR1 and CDR2 sequences are SGHRS and YFSETQ. The CDR3 nucleotides read TGCGCCAGCAGCTTGGCCGTCAGCAACACCGGGGAGCTGTTTTTT. Its protein is CASSLAVSNTGELFF.

This clonotype appeared many times. The chain combines TRBV7-6 with TRBJ2-3; D is perhaps TRBD2 (6 bases). The CDR3 has 16 residues. V lost 5 bases to trimming and J lost 2 bases, with 17 bases between them. Germline loops: CDR1 SGHVS, CDR2 FNYEAQ. The DNA for the CDR3 is TGTGCCAGCAGCCCCCGGGCGGGACTGTACACAGATACGCAGTATTTT. The encoded protein is CASSPRAGLYTDTQYF. The full variable domain, its missing parts supplied by reference TRBV7-6 and TRBJ2-3, is GAGVSQSPRYKVTKRGQDVALRCDPISGHVSLYWYRQALGQGPEFLTYFNYEAQQDKSGLPNDRFSAERPEGSISTLTIQRTEQRDSAMYRCASSPRAGLYTDTQYFGPGTRLTVL.

The chain uses TRBV7-2 and TRBJ1-2; D not resolved. CDR1 SGHTA and CDR2 FQGNSA come from the germline V gene. The V gene lost 6 bases and the J gene lost 2 bases, with 10 bases spanning the gap. The CDR3 runs 13 residues. For the CDR3, the DNA is TGTGCCAGCAGGCCAGGCGACAACTATGGCTACACCTTC. This gives the protein CASRPGDNYGYTF.

This clonotype has a count of ten or more. The chain uses TRBV24-1 and TRBJ2-7; D is tentatively TRBD1 or TRBD2 (5 bases each). Per germline, CDR1 KGHDR and CDR2 SFDVKD. Trimming pared 4 bases from V and 3 bases from J, leaving 15 bases between. This CDR3 contains 15 residues. The CDR3: CATSDRIEGRYEQYF. CDR3 bases: TGTGCCACCAGTGACCGGATCGAGGGGCGCTACGAGCAGTACTTC.

The rearrangement joins TRBV28 to TRBJ2-2; 12 bases align to TRBD2. The CDR3 totals 15 residues. V gave up 6 bases and J gave up 7 bases; unmatched junction bases: 6. Germline loops: CDR1 MDHEN, CDR2 SYDVKM. CDR3 nucleotide sequence: TGTGCCAGCAGGCTTTCTAGCGGGAGGGTCGGGGAGCTGTTTTTT. Its protein product is CASRLSSGRVGELFF.

This clonotype is labeled as medium-sized. This chain links TRBV28 with TRBJ2-2; D gene uncertain. The CDR3 totals 16 residues. Trimming removed 6 bases from V and 0 bases from J, with 14 bases in between. CDR1 is MDHEN and CDR2 is SYDVKM in the germline V gene. The CDR3, as DNA: TGTGCCAGCAGCCTTTGGACGGACGCGAACACCGGGGAGCTGTTTTTT. Encoded protein: CASSLWTDANTGELFF. Full variable domain (missing parts from reference TRBV28 and TRBJ2-2): DVKVTQSSRYLVKRTGEKVFLECVQDMDHENMFWYRQDPGLGLRLIYFSYDVKMKEKGDIPEGYSVSREKKERFSLILESASTNQTSMYLCASSLWTDANTGELFFGEGSRLTVL.

The J gene is TRBJ1-5, the V gene TRBV20-1; 8 bases are shared with TRBD1. CDR3 size: 13 residues. CDR1 is DFQATT and CDR2 is SNEGSKA in the germline V gene (reference sequence). The V and J ends lost 3 bases and 4 bases, in that order; junction bases with no gene match: 2. The CDR3 DNA reads as TGCAGTGCTAGGGACAGGGCTAATCAGCCCCAGCATTTT. This codes for CSARDRANQPQHF.